A single sample gave rise to the 20 T cell receptor beta chains below, sequenced in a study of blood T cell repertoires in COVID-19. Sequencing was performed with immunoSEQ multiplex PCR; in TCRdb, only in-frame clones are kept and a portion is missing. The table lists fewer than 350,000 clones, approximately 90% of them singletons. The sample consisted of peripheral blood. Receptors were obtained from a woman in her thirties with COVID-19, enrolled during active disease.

The count of this clone is one. CDR3: CATSDFSGTGDTQYF. CDR3 coding DNA: TGTGCCACCAGTGATTTTTCGGGGACAGGGGATACGCAGTATTTT. This chain uses TRBV24-1 with TRBJ2-3, with TRBD1 matching over 9 bases. The junction had 4 bases not matched to a gene; V was cut back by 1 base and J by 6 bases. CDR3 length: 15 residues. Germline CDR1 and CDR2: KGHDR and SFDVKD.

This chain connects TRBV9 to TRBJ2-4; 9 bases are shared with TRBD1. Germline assignment: CDR1 SGDLS and CDR2 YYNGEE. This CDR3 region has 14 residues. The V and J ends lost 4 bases and 7 bases, in that order; junction bases with no gene match: 6. Written as DNA, the CDR3 is TGTGCCAGCAGCCATCCGGGACAGGGTAACATTCAGTACTTC. This codes for CASSHPGQGNIQYF.

This rearrangement joins TRBV11-3 to TRBJ2-1; D not certain. This CDR3 has 13 residues. The V end lost 2 bases, the J end lost 5 bases, and 7 bases lay between the germline ends. The V gene's germline CDR1 is SGHNT and CDR2 YENEEA. In DNA, the CDR3 is TGTGCCAGCAGCTTATCCACAGACAATGAGCAGTTCTTC. It yields the protein CASSLSTDNEQFF.

The V call is TRBV7-9, the J call TRBJ1-3; 7 nucleotides align to TRBD1. The CDR3 totals 17 residues. Germline loops: CDR1 SEHNR, CDR2 FQNEAQ (reference sequence). V shed 7 bases, J shed 0 bases, and the junction held 12 bases outside the gene matches. CDR3 protein: CASNTPADRASGNTIYF. The DNA of the CDR3 is TGTGCCAGCAACACCCCCGCAGACAGGGCCTCTGGAAACACCATATATTTT. Variable domain in full (rest from reference TRBV7-9 and TRBJ1-3): DTGVSQNPRHKITKRGQNVTFRCDPISEHNRLYWYRQTLGQGPEFLTYFQNEAQLEKSRLLSDRFSAERPKGSFSTLEIQRTEQGDSAMYLCASNTPADRASGNTIYFGEGSWLTVV.

The V call is TRBV27, the J call TRBJ2-1; D gene ambiguous. The ends were cut back, 6 bases at V and 4 bases at J, with 10 bases in the middle. Germline V gives CDR1 MNHEY, CDR2 SMNVEV (reference sequence). The CDR3 extends over 13 amino acids. This CDR3 is CASRNLGYNEQFF. CDR3 nucleotides: TGTGCCAGCAGAAACCTAGGATACAATGAGCAGTTCTTC.

Here the CDR3 DNA reads TGTGCCAGCAGCTCACTTCGGGGCACAGATACGCAGTATTTT. Its translation is CASSSLRGTDTQYF. The chain carries TRBV9 and TRBJ2-3; no reliable D call. The CDR3 contains 14 residues. The V end was cut by 4 bases, the J end by 1 base, with 10 bases between. Per germline, CDR1 SGDLS and CDR2 YYNGEE.

V gene TRBV28 combines with J gene TRBJ1-5; tentative D call: TRBD1 (6 bases). The CDR3 sequence is 13 residues long. Trimming took off 6 bases at V and 7 bases at J, with 13 bases between the two ends. From germline, CDR1 is MDHEN and CDR2 SYDVKM. In DNA form, the CDR3 reads TGTGCCAGCAGGCAGGGGTTTCGGCAGCCCCAGCATTTT. Translation gives CASRQGFRQPQHF.

This chain links TRBV24-1 with TRBJ1-2, with 7 positions matching TRBD1. The CDR3 spans 12 residues. J gave up 5 bases and V 4 bases, and 0 bases lay outside the gene matches. The germline V gene has CDR1 KGHDR and CDR2 SFDVKD. Written as DNA, the CDR3 is TGTGCCACCAGTGAACAGGGGTATGGCTACACCTTC. Translation: CATSEQGYGYTF.

The chain couples TRBV24-1 to TRBJ1-2; 7 bases line up with TRBD1. V shed 1 base and J 4 bases; nucleotides not matched to a gene: 11. This CDR3 is built from 17 residues. CDR1 is KGHDR, CDR2 SFDVKD, per germline. The CDR3 nucleotides are TGTGCCACCAGTGATTTAGGAGGGGGCGGGGCAGGCTATGGCTACACCTTC. This gives the protein CATSDLGGGGAGYGYTF.

The rearrangement uses TRBV2 and TRBJ2-3, with 7 bases lining up with TRBD1. Germline trimming cut 11 bases from V and 3 bases from J; bases unmatched to any gene: 11. Germline CDR1 SNHLY, CDR2 FYNNEI. The CDR3 length is 14 residues. This CDR3 is CAGRRTGRTDTQYF. The CDR3 bases are TGTGCCGGTAGACGGACAGGCCGTACAGATACGCAGTATTTT.

This sequence joins TRBV20-1 and TRBJ1-1, with 10 bases fitting TRBD1. Germline lookup yields CDR1 DFQATT and CDR2 SNEGSKA (reference sequence). With 7 bases clipped from V and 11 bases from J, the junction kept 4 bases outside the gene matches. This CDR3 region has 10 residues. The CDR3: CSGQGAGAFF. Written as DNA, the CDR3 is TGCAGTGGACAGGGGGCGGGCGCTTTCTTT.

The J gene is TRBJ2-4, the V gene TRBV2; tentatively, D is TRBD2 (6 bases). Trimming cost V 2 bases and J 8 bases, with 13 bases left between them. From germline, CDR1 is SNHLY and CDR2 FYNNEI. The CDR3 consists of 14 residues. The CDR3: CASSELSGGDIQYF. CDR3 sequence (DNA): TGTGCCAGCAGTGAACTTAGCGGAGGTGACATTCAGTACTTC.

The CDR3, as DNA: TGTGCCTCTAGGGACAGGGCTTCTGCTGGCTACACCTTC. Residues: CASRDRASAGYTF. V is TRBV10-3 and J is TRBJ1-2, with 9 bases fitting TRBD1. The CDR3 runs 13 residues. Per germline, CDR1 ENHRY and CDR2 SYGVKD. V lost 11 bases to trimming and J lost 7 bases; unmatched junction nucleotides: 11.

J is TRBJ1-5 and V is TRBV27; 8 nucleotides line up with TRBD1. From germline, CDR1 is MNHEY and CDR2 SMNVEV (reference sequence). The CDR3 is 16 amino acids. J lost 6 bases, V lost 5 bases, and 12 bases had no gene match. CDR3 coding DNA: TGTGCCAGCAGTCCGACCCTACAGGGGGTAAGTCAGCCCCAGCATTTT. Encoded protein: CASSPTLQGVSQPQHF.

This rearrangement joins TRBV27 to TRBJ2-7, with 9 bases aligning to TRBD2. This CDR3 has 13 residues. V trimming: 1 base; J trimming: 7 bases; junction bases outside the gene matches: 2. CDR1 MNHEY and CDR2 SMNVEV come from the germline V gene (reference sequence). The CDR3 loop reads CASSLLRGGEQYF. For the CDR3, the DNA is TGTGCCAGCAGTTTATTGCGGGGGGGAGAGCAGTACTTC.

J is TRBJ2-7 and V is TRBV14, with D possibly matching TRBD1 (5 bases). Per the germline V gene, CDR1 is SGHDN and CDR2 is FVKESK. V lost 0 bases and J lost 6, with 15 bases in between. The CDR3 has 15 residues. The CDR3 DNA reads as TGTGCCAGCAGCCAAGATGCCAGGGTATATGCCGAGCAGTACTTC. The encoded protein is CASSQDARVYAEQYF.

V gene TRBV7-9 combines with J gene TRBJ2-1; unclear D gene. CDR1 and CDR2 (germline): SEHNR, FQNEAQ (reference sequence). The CDR3 runs 15 residues. Trimming took 1 base from V and 0 from J, leaving 7 bases between them. The CDR3 loop is CASSLDLSSYNEQFF. CDR3 nucleotide sequence: TGTGCCAGCAGCTTAGACCTGAGCTCCTACAATGAGCAGTTCTTC.

In the case of this clone: The germline gene is not matched at one end of the junction; a read error may be the cause. The V gene is TRBV2, the J gene TRBJ1-2; 9 nucleotides line up with TRBD1. The CDR3 loop spans 15 amino acids. Germline values: CDR1 SNHLY, CDR2 FYNNEI. The CDR3 is CASREDRGANYGYTF. For the CDR3, the DNA is TGTGCCAGCAGGGAAGACAGGGGGGCTAACTATGGCTACACCTTC.

The DNA of the CDR3 is TGTGCCAGTAGTCTTACCGGGAACACTGAAGCTTTCTTT. Protein product: CASSLTGNTEAFF. The genes are TRBV19 and TRBJ1-1; no clear D. CDR3 size: 13 residues. The V gene lost 5 bases and the J gene lost 1 base, with 8 bases spanning the gap. Germline-derived CDR1 and CDR2 are LNHDA and SQIVND (reference sequence).

V gene TRBV24-1 combines with J gene TRBJ1-5; TRBD1 is a possible D gene (6 bases). CDR1 is KGHDR, CDR2 SFDVKD, per germline. V lost 5 bases to trimming and J lost 2 bases, with 9 bases between them. CDR3 length equals 14 residues. As DNA, the CDR3 is TGTGCCACCAGTGCAGGGGTTCGCAATCAGCCCCAGCATTTT. Translating gives CATSAGVRNQPQHF.